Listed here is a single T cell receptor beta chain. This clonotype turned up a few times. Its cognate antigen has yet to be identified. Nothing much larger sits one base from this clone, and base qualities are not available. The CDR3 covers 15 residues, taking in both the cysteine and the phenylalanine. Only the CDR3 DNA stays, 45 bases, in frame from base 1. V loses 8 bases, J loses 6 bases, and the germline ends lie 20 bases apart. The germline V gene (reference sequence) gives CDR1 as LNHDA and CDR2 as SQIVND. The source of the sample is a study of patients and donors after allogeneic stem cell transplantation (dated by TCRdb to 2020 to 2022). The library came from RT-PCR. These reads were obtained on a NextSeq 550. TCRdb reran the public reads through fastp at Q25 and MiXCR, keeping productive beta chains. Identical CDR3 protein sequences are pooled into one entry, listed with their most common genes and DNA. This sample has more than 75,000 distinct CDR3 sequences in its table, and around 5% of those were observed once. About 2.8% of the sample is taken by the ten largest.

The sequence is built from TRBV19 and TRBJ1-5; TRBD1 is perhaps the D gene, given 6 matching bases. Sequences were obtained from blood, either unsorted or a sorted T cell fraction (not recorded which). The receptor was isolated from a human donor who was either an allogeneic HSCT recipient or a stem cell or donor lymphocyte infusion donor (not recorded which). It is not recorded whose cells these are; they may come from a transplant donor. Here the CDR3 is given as CASRLGQGSIQPQHF. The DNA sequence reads TGTGCCAGTCGACTGGGGCAGGGGAGTATTCAGCCCCAGCATTTT.